The 3 T cell receptor beta chains reported below all come from one sample, sequenced in a study of lymphopenia after photon versus proton radiotherapy. TCRdb's copy holds only in-frame clones and misses some; the assay was immunoSEQ multiplex PCR. The data show approximately 170,000 clones, about 88% seen once. The sequencing used peripheral blood, collected from a patient treated with photon-based radiotherapy. These receptors came from a man aged 50 to 59 with gastric cancer.

This chain links TRBV19 with TRBJ1-2; the D gene is possibly TRBD1 (5 bases). With 4 bases removed from V and 8 bases from J, the gap between germline ends came to 8 bases. This CDR3 spans 11 amino acids. Germline values: CDR1 LNHDA, CDR2 SQIVND (reference sequence). The CDR3 region is CASSRNRGYTF. DNA for the CDR3: TGTGCCAGTAGTAGAAACAGGGGCTACACCTTC.

This rearrangement joins TRBV6-4 to TRBJ1-1; D unclear. CDR1 is MRHNA and CDR2 is SNTAGT in the germline V gene. Trimming shortened V by 4 bases and J by 1 base, and 7 bases separated the two germline ends. The CDR3 has 13 amino acids. CDR3 sequence: CASSVMGNTEAFF. The CDR3 coding sequence is TGTGCCAGCAGTGTGATGGGGAACACTGAAGCTTTCTTT.

This clone was counted a single time. The chain joins TRBV18 to TRBJ2-7; 11 bases agree with TRBD2. Germline V gene data show CDR1 as KGHSH and CDR2 as LQKENI. The CDR3 is 16 residues long. V lost 2 bases, J lost 3 bases, and 6 bases stayed unmatched. CDR3: CASSPISGTSGYEQYF. The DNA of the CDR3 is TGTGCCAGCTCACCAATCAGCGGGACTAGCGGCTACGAGCAGTACTTC.